This T cell receptor (beta chain) was identified during a study of primary melanoma T cells and metastatic recurrence (dated by TCRdb to between 2020 and 2021). Context from the whole study: The cohort comprised around 180 primary melanomas of stage T2 to T4, with thickness greater than 1 mm. Histopathological grading of tumor-infiltrating lymphocytes was compared with the sequencing-derived T-cell fraction. The T-cell fraction measured by TCR beta sequencing was compared against progression-free survival as the clinical outcome. Whether patient outcome could be predicted by T-cell fraction and T-cell repertoire clonality in primary melanoma tumors was the question this study put to the test. The study at large found these results: Tumor T-cell fraction was reported to predict progression-free survival independently of thickness, ulceration, mitotic rate and age. The authors framed an effective T-cell-mediated antitumor response in primary melanoma only as a suggestion, not a demonstrated mechanism. A T-cell fraction above 20% appeared protective regardless of ulceration status, mitotic rate or nodal disease. Progression-free survival prediction was reportedly improved more by adding T-cell fraction to tumor thickness than by adding any other histopathological variable.

The library relied on the immunoSEQ multiplex PCR assay. Primary melanoma tumor tissue underwent high-throughput sequencing of the T-cell receptor beta chain. The original methods were these. The repertoire analyses covered TCRB CDR3 sharing between samples and the distribution of insertions and deletions. A gradient-boosted model ranked the predictive value of the T-cell fraction against histopathological variables. Held by TCRdb, this immuneACCESS table contains in-frame sequences only and omits some clones. Under half of the omission traces to an unresolved V gene where checked; the cause of the rest is unknown. V and J calls and clone size follow that table, whereas D and trimming were derived from the DNA. This sample holds about 2,100 clones; around 68% were observed only once. In total, the top ten clones hold about 29% of the sample. The primary melanoma of each patient had been surgically resected and was considered potentially curable but at risk of metastatic recurrence.

CDR3 length: 17 amino acids, cysteine to phenylalanine. Of the read, only the CDR3 DNA is kept; its 51 bases are in frame from base 1. V lost 5 bases and J lost 6 bases; the stretch between them is 24 bases long. The CDR1 and CDR2 encoded by the germline V gene are SGHNT and YENEEA. This clone was detected only once. No cognate antigen has been identified for it. No base-level quality is on record; no much larger clone is a single base apart. The sample comprised melanoma tumor tissue. The V and J genes are TRBV11-3 and TRBJ2-3; the D match is possibly TRBD1 or TRBD2, with 5 bases aligned in each. This TCR derives from a human donor with melanoma. The CDR3 corresponds to CASSLVGVDCACDTQYF. The sequence in DNA is TGTGCCAGCAGCCTTGTGGGGGTTGACTGCGCTTGCGATACGCAGTATTTT.